Listed below are T cell receptor beta chains from one sample, sequenced in a study of blood T cell repertoires in COVID-19. Generated by immunoSEQ multiplex PCR, the TCRdb table keeps only in-frame clones and is missing some. Of 100,000 to 150,000 clones listed, almost 85% are singletons. Specimen: peripheral blood. The receptors were sampled from a woman under 40 who had recovered from COVID-19. CDR3s include the opening cysteine and the closing phenylalanine or tryptophan. A D gene is named only where the DNA matches it firmly. The size field is filled for only some rows; it gives once, few, many or a size class.

abundance,v_gene,d_gene,j_gene,CDR3aa,CDR3nt
NA,TRBV5-1,NA,TRBJ2-3,CASSLLGGGRDTQYF,TGCGCCAGCAGCTTGCTGGGGGGGGGCAGAGATACGCAGTATTTT
NA,TRBV5-8,TRBD1,TRBJ2-3,CASSLVRTGDTDTQYF,TGTGCCAGCAGCTTGGTGAGGACAGGGGACACAGATACGCAGTATTTT
NA,TRBV10-1,TRBD2,TRBJ2-3,CASSDLAGTDTQYF,TGCGCCAGCAGTGACTTAGCGGGAACAGATACGCAGTATTTT
once,TRBV4-2,TRBD1,TRBJ1-5,CASSQGPTPDRGRQSNQPQHF,TGTGCCAGCAGCCAAGGTCCAACACCTGACAGGGGGCGTCAAAGCAATCAGCCCCAGCATTTT
NA,TRBV2,NA,TRBJ1-6,CASSEANPEFNSPLHF,TGTGCCAGCAGTGAAGCTAACCCTGAGTTTAATTCACCCCTCCACTTT
few,TRBV4-1,NA,TRBJ2-7,CASSQPGWSDLGRKYF,TGCGCCAGCAGCCAACCCGGGTGGAGCGACTTAGGTCGAAAGTACTTC
NA,TRBV7-6,TRBD1,TRBJ1-2,CASSRTGVDGYTF,TGTGCCAGCAGCCGAACAGGGGTGGATGGCTACACCTTC
NA,TRBV7-6,NA,TRBJ2-1,CASSFSATYNEQFF,TGTGCCAGCAGCTTTAGCGCCACATACAATGAGCAGTTCTTC
NA,TRBV6-5,NA,TRBJ1-2,CASTTVGLFYGYTF,TGTGCCAGCACTACCGTGGGACTGTTCTATGGCTACACCTTC
NA,TRBV18,TRBD1,TRBJ1-4,CASSRGQEISTNEKLFF,TGTGCCAGCTCACGGGGACAGGAAATTTCAACTAATGAAAAACTGTTTTTT